What follows is one T cell receptor (beta chain) and its context. Its antigen remains unknown. This sample is part of a study of post-analysis software for immune sequencing data. Study-wide background: Patients had relapsing-remitting, secondary progressive or progressive-relapsing multiple sclerosis; some lacked subtype.

The TCR beta cDNA libraries contained unique molecular identifiers. It was from roughly 1 to 10 million T cells that 500,000 or so cDNA molecules came. TCRdb re-derived calls from the PCR reads in MiXCR, one entry per CDR3 protein. Among fewer than 850,000 distinct CDR3 sequences listed, around 46% were seen once. Study-wide points: By F measure, strong co-clustering occurred among samples prepared in the same batch. Compared with controls, patients had more of about five TRBV segments, including TRBV5-6, TRBV5-1 and TRBV20-1. There was significantly lower normalized Chao1 diversity in multiple sclerosis patients than in controls.

The CDR3 is 16 residues long. Germline CDR1 reads LGHNA; CDR2 reads YSLEER. The TCR sequence derives from a girl between 10 and 17 years old with multiple sclerosis. The material sequenced was blood. V is TRBV4-3 and J is TRBJ2-4; 10 bases fit TRBD2. The J call may be faulty, since TRBJ2-7 better matches the DNA end. The CDR3 loop reads CASSQDSSGRLYEQYF. In DNA, the CDR3 is TGCGCCAGCAGCCAAGACTCTAGCGGGAGATTGTACGAGCAGTACTTC.